Following are 17 T cell receptor beta chains from one sample sequenced in a study of early T cells in non-severe SARS-CoV-2 infection. TCRdb used MiXCR to reprocess the 5' RACE reads, holding one entry per CDR3 protein. This table has tens of thousands of distinct CDR3 sequences, 4% to 5% appearing once. Specimen: whole blood. The receptor set was obtained from an adult who was a healthcare worker with PCR-confirmed SARS-CoV-2 infection or an uninfected control (not recorded which).

Judged by abundance, this clonotype is medium-sized. The chain joins TRBV9 to TRBJ1-2; D is undetermined. Trimming left V 5 bases short and J 4 bases short, with 15 bases between. In germline, CDR1 is SGDLS, CDR2 YYNGEE. The CDR3 has 14 amino acids. CDR3 bases: TGTGCCAGCAGACCAAATGTCTGGGGCTATGGCTACACCTTC. Its translation is CASRPNVWGYGYTF.

V gene TRBV19 combines with J gene TRBJ2-2; the D is unclear. CDR3 length: 15 amino acids. Germline-derived CDR1 and CDR2 are LNHDA and SQIVND (reference sequence). The V gene lost 5 bases and the J gene lost 0 bases, with 10 bases spanning the gap. CDR3 sequence (DNA): TGTGCCAGTAGTCGGCGACGGACGAACACCGGGGAGCTGTTTTTT. Protein: CASSRRRTNTGELFF.

The chain combines TRBV7-2 with TRBJ1-4; D remains ambiguous. Trimming removed 1 base at V and 5 bases at J, with 11 bases between. The CDR3 is made up of 15 amino acids. In germline, CDR1 is SGHTA, CDR2 FQGNSA. The CDR3 DNA is TGTGCCAGCAGCTTAGACAGTCGCCCGAATGAAAAACTGTTTTTT. Its translation: CASSLDSRPNEKLFF.

The chain links TRBV7-6 to TRBJ2-3, with D possibly being TRBD1 or TRBD2 (5 bases each). Trimming removed 5 bases from V and 3 bases from J, with 12 bases in between. The CDR3 has 14 amino acids. CDR1 is SGHVS and CDR2 is FNYEAQ in the germline V gene. The CDR3: CASSLREGTDTQYF. The CDR3 coding sequence is TGTGCCAGCAGCCTGAGAGAGGGGACAGATACGCAGTATTTT.

This clonotype appeared many times. CDR3 residues: CASSQGGEAFF. CDR3 DNA: TGTGCCAGCAGCCAAGGGGGTGAAGCTTTCTTT. This rearrangement joins TRBV3-1 to TRBJ1-1; no firm D call. The CDR3 spans 11 residues. The germline V gene has CDR1 LGHDT and CDR2 YNNKEL (reference sequence). The ends were cut back, 1 base at V and 7 bases at J, with 4 bases in the middle.

This clonotype was observed a handful of times. J is TRBJ1-2 and V is TRBV7-2; 7 bases agree with TRBD1. The V gene end was trimmed by 5 bases and the J gene end by 5 bases; junction bases not matched to a gene: 11. The CDR3 extends over 15 amino acids. Germline V gives CDR1 SGHTA, CDR2 FQGNSA. CDR3: CASSRTGQLGYGYTF. The CDR3, as DNA: TGTGCCAGCAGCCGGACGGGACAGCTAGGGTATGGCTACACCTTC.

The chain joins TRBV12-3 or TRBV12-4 to TRBJ1-1, with D tentatively TRBD1 (6 bases). CDR3 length: 12 amino acids. V lost 4 bases and J lost 7, with 10 bases in between. The CDR3 region has the DNA TGTGCCAGCAGTTACAGGGACCTTGAAGCTTTCTTT. The encoded protein is CASSYRDLEAFF.

The chain employs TRBV5-4 and TRBJ2-3; D not resolved. Trimming took 5 bases from V and 8 from J, leaving 12 bases between them. The CDR3 is 12 amino acids. Germline loops: CDR1 SGHNT, CDR2 YYREEE (reference sequence). The CDR3 DNA sequence: TGTGCCAGCAGTTACTACCCTTTTACGCAGTATTTT. It translates to CASSYYPFTQYF.

A few counts support this clonotype. V gene TRBV20-1 combines with J gene TRBJ1-1; TRBD1 matches 7 bases. V lost 1 base to trimming and J lost 5 bases; unmatched junction nucleotides: 4. CDR3 length equals 13 residues. Germline CDR1 is DFQATT and CDR2 is SNEGSKA (reference sequence). The CDR3 sequence: CSARVGRGTEAFF. The DNA of the CDR3 is TGCAGTGCTAGAGTCGGCAGGGGGACTGAAGCTTTCTTT.

This clonotype occurred many times. This chain connects TRBV12-3 or TRBV12-4 to TRBJ1-4; D uncertain. The ends were cut back, 3 bases at V and 7 bases at J, with 3 bases in the middle. This CDR3 is built from 11 residues. The chain's CDR3 is CASSLVEKLFF. The CDR3 DNA reads TGTGCCAGCAGTTTGGTTGAAAAACTGTTTTTT.

This clonotype was counted ten times or more. This chain connects TRBV30 to TRBJ2-1, with D tentatively TRBD1 (6 bases). Germline V gives CDR1 GTSNPN, CDR2 SVGIG (reference sequence). V shed 0 bases and J shed 9 bases, with 12 bases lying between them. The CDR3 loop spans 13 amino acids. CDR3 sequence reads: CAWSVQGSGEQFF. CDR3 nucleotides: TGTGCCTGGAGTGTACAGGGATCGGGTGAGCAGTTCTTC.

V and J are TRBV24-1 and TRBJ2-1; no reliable D call. CDR1 and CDR2 from the germline V gene are KGHDR and SFDVKD. The CDR3 extends over 12 amino acids. V was clipped by 6 bases and J by 4 bases, with 6 bases between them. For the CDR3, the DNA is TGTGCCACCAGTTCCAGATACAATGAGCAGTTCTTC. It is translated as CATSSRYNEQFF.

This clonotype has ten or more counts. The rearrangement links TRBV9 to TRBJ1-3, with D possibly matching TRBD1 (5 bases). Looked up from germline, CDR1 is SGDLS and CDR2 is YYNGEE. Between the trimmed V and J ends, which lost 0 bases and 2 bases, there was a span of 9 bases. The CDR3 has 15 residues. The CDR3 DNA sequence: TGTGCCAGCAGCGTAGGAGGGGCGCCTGGAAACACCATATATTTT. Translation gives CASSVGGAPGNTIYF.

This clonotype occurred many times. V is TRBV5-8 and J is TRBJ2-3; D is perhaps TRBD1 (6 bases). This CDR3 contains 15 residues. The V gene's germline CDR1 is SGHTS and CDR2 YDEGEE. The germline V and J ends were trimmed by 3 bases and 0 bases, with 11 bases remaining between them. CDR3 sequence: CASSSQGVSTDTQYF. The CDR3 nucleotides are TGTGCCAGCAGCTCACAGGGAGTGAGCACAGATACGCAGTATTTT.

This clonotype was seen at least ten times. V is TRBV5-5 and J is TRBJ1-1, with a tentative D call TRBD1 (5 bases). Germline-derived CDR1 and CDR2 are SGHKS and YYEKEE (reference sequence). The CDR3 has 15 amino acids. V lost 2 bases and J lost 1, with 12 bases in between. CDR3 in DNA: TGTGCCAGCAGCTTCCTACAGGCAGCGAACACTGAAGCTTTCTTT. This translates into CASSFLQAANTEAFF.

This clonotype was detected many times. This chain uses TRBV27 with TRBJ1-1, with D possibly TRBD1 on 6 matching bases. CDR3 length: 14 residues. Germline values: CDR1 MNHEY, CDR2 SMNVEV (reference sequence). Trimming took 3 bases from V and 1 from J, leaving 9 bases between them. The CDR3 reads CASSFGTTNTEAFF. DNA for the CDR3: TGTGCCAGCAGTTTCGGGACAACGAACACTGAAGCTTTCTTT.

This clonotype occurred many times. The chain uses TRBV12-3 or TRBV12-4 and TRBJ1-4; 7 positions agree with TRBD1. This CDR3 spans 14 amino acids. V lost 1 base to trimming and J lost 10 bases; unmatched junction nucleotides: 6. CDR3 nucleotides: TGTGCCAGCAGTTTAGGGGACAGCCGCGGAAAACTGTTTTTT. It translates to CASSLGDSRGKLFF.